The next 31 T cell receptor beta chains were all read from a single sample in a study of T cell responses to AZD1222 COVID-19 vaccine. The assay was immunoSEQ multiplex PCR, and TCRdb's table has in-frame clones only and misses some. The sample records tens of thousands of clones, less than 90% being singletons. This sample comprised peripheral blood, obtained 28 days after the second AZD1222 dose. These receptors came from an adult who received the AZD1222 COVID-19 vaccine.

This chain connects TRBV6-5 to TRBJ1-2; 10 nucleotides align to TRBD1. CDR1 MNHEY and CDR2 SVGAGI come from the germline V gene. J gave up 4 bases and V 0 bases, and 5 bases lay outside the gene matches. The CDR3 is 16 residues long. Here the CDR3 DNA reads TGTGCCAGCAGTTACTCGAGGACAGGGGGAGGCTATGGCTACACCTTC. Translating gives CASSYSRTGGGYGYTF.

The chain uses TRBV14 and TRBJ2-7; D remains unclear. The CDR3 totals 11 residues. V lost 6 bases to trimming and J lost 3 bases, with 6 bases between them. From germline, CDR1 is SGHDN and CDR2 FVKESK. The CDR3 nucleotides are TGTGCCAGCAGGAACGGCTACGAGCAGTACTTC. It codes for CASRNGYEQYF. Using reference TRBV14 and TRBJ2-7 for the parts outside the CDR3, the full variable domain is EAGVTQFPSHSVIEKGQTVTLRCDPISGHDNLYWYRRVMGKEIKFLLHFVKESKQDESGMPNNRFLAERTGGTYSTLKVQPAELEDSGVYFCASRNGYEQYFGPGTRLTVT.

This chain joins TRBV19 and TRBJ1-1; D is unclear. This CDR3 is built from 17 residues. Germline CDR1 LNHDA, CDR2 SQIVND (reference sequence). Trimming stripped 1 base from V and 3 bases from J, with 18 bases between. Written as DNA, the CDR3 is TGTGCCAGTAGTATAGGAAGTAGGAGAGGCAGGTACACTGAAGCTTTCTTT. This gives the protein CASSIGSRRGRYTEAFF.

This clone was seen a single time. The CDR3 protein is CASSESAGTYSYNEQFF. CDR3 in DNA: TGTGCCAGCAGTGAATCGGCGGGGACTTACTCCTACAATGAGCAGTTCTTC. The chain uses TRBV25-1 and TRBJ2-1; tentatively, D is TRBD2 (6 bases). Per the germline V gene, CDR1 is MGHDK and CDR2 is SYGVNS. The CDR3 has 17 amino acids. Trimming took 1 base from V and 0 from J, leaving 13 bases between them.

V is TRBV6-6 and J is TRBJ1-2; the match to TRBD1 covers 7 bases. Germline V gives CDR1 MNHNY, CDR2 SVGAGI (reference sequence). There are 13 residues in the CDR3. The trim removed 6 bases at V and 8 bases at J, leaving 9 bases unmatched. The chain's CDR3 is CASSFRGIEGYTF. The CDR3 nucleotides are TGTGCCAGCAGCTTCAGGGGGATCGAGGGCTACACCTTC.

The chain employs TRBV5-8 and TRBJ1-1, with 9 bases fitting TRBD1. The germline V gene has CDR1 SGHTS and CDR2 YDEGEE. This CDR3 contains 16 residues. Losses at the gene ends were 3 bases for V and 5 bases for J; bases not matched to a gene: 11. Here the CDR3 reads CASSYWLGQGGTEAFF. The CDR3 bases are TGTGCCAGCAGCTATTGGTTGGGACAGGGAGGAACTGAAGCTTTCTTT.

The chain employs TRBV6-1 and TRBJ1-2; unclear D gene. Trimming took off 2 bases at V and 4 bases at J, with 14 bases between the two ends. The CDR3 is 15 residues long. The V gene's germline CDR1 is MNHNS and CDR2 SASEGT. CDR3 sequence (DNA): TGTGCCAGCAGTGAAAGAAGGGCTCCTACCTATGGCTACACCTTC. This codes for CASSERRAPTYGYTF.

This rearrangement joins TRBV9 to TRBJ1-2; the D is unclear. Germline CDR1 and CDR2: SGDLS and YYNGEE. Trimming stripped 3 bases from V and 6 bases from J, with 18 bases between. CDR3 length: 15 amino acids. The CDR3 is CASSDGNLNVHGYTF. As DNA, the CDR3 is TGTGCCAGCAGCGATGGGAATCTAAATGTTCATGGCTACACCTTC.

This clone is medium-sized (0.01 to 0.1%) within its sample. The gene calls are TRBV18 and TRBJ2-7; a possible D gene is TRBD1 (6 bases). Germline CDR1 and CDR2: KGHSH and LQKENI. The CDR3 extends over 16 amino acids. V was pared by 2 bases and J by 2 bases, with 16 bases between. This CDR3 is CASSPAGRQATYEQYF. The DNA for the CDR3 is TGTGCCAGCTCACCAGCCGGAAGACAGGCTACCTACGAGCAGTACTTC. Full variable domain (missing parts from reference TRBV18 and TRBJ2-7): NAGVMQNPRHLVRRRGQEARLRCSPMKGHSHVYWYRQLPEEGLKFMVYLQKENIIDESGMPKERFSAEFPKEGPSILRIQQVVRGDSAAYFCASSPAGRQATYEQYFGPGTRLTVT.

This clone appeared a few times. This chain links TRBV23-1 with TRBJ1-1, with D uncertain. TRBV23-1 is designated an ORF whose function remains uncertain. V was clipped by 11 bases and J by 2 bases, with 15 bases between them. The CDR3 runs to 13 residues. The CDR3 reads CAVGPGRNTEAFF. The CDR3 DNA is TGCGCCGTGGGTCCAGGCCGAAACACTGAAGCTTTCTTT.

The rearrangement joins TRBV19 to TRBJ1-5; D remains unclear. There are 15 residues in the CDR3. CDR1 is LNHDA and CDR2 is SQIVND in the germline V gene (reference sequence). V lost 3 bases, J lost 0 bases, and 9 bases lay in between. The CDR3 region is CASSMIQASNQPQHF. CDR3 nucleotides: TGTGCCAGTAGTATGATCCAGGCTAGCAATCAGCCCCAGCATTTT.

V usage is TRBV6-5 and J usage is TRBJ2-3; TRBD2 might be the D (5 bases). V was clipped by 3 bases and J by 5 bases, with 18 bases between them. The CDR3 extends over 16 amino acids. Germline V gives CDR1 MNHEY, CDR2 SVGAGI. CDR3 sequence (DNA): TGTGCCAGCAGTTATTTGCGACCGGGGTGGAAAGATACGCAGTATTTT. Protein product: CASSYLRPGWKDTQYF.

The chain uses TRBV9 and TRBJ2-7; either TRBD1 or TRBD2 may fit D (6 bases each). CDR1 is SGDLS and CDR2 is YYNGEE in the germline V gene. The CDR3 covers 16 residues. V was trimmed by 3 bases and J by 5 bases, leaving 21 bases between them. The CDR3 coding sequence is TGTGCCAGCAGCGGCAGTCAGAGAGAGGGGGGCCACGAGCAGTACTTC. Translating gives CASSGSQREGGHEQYF.

The V and J genes are TRBV4-1 and TRBJ2-3, with D unclear. The germline V gene has CDR1 MGHRA and CDR2 YSYEKL. The CDR3 totals 14 residues. V dropped 2 bases and J dropped 2 bases, with 8 bases sitting between them. DNA for the CDR3: TGCGCCAGCAGCCAACTTGTGGTCACAGATACGCAGTATTTT. Amino acids: CASSQLVVTDTQYF.

This chain joins TRBV6-6 and TRBJ2-1; the D gene is possibly TRBD2 (6 bases). Germline CDR1 is MNHNY and CDR2 is SVGAGI (reference sequence). With 2 bases removed from V and 9 bases from J, the gap between germline ends came to 14 bases. The CDR3 totals 14 residues. Here the CDR3 reads CASSYLRETGEQFF. In DNA form, the CDR3 reads TGTGCCAGCAGTTACCTCCGGGAGACGGGTGAGCAGTTCTTC.

The chain has TRBV3-1 (or the pseudogene TRBV3-2) and TRBJ1-6; perhaps TRBD1 as D (5 bases). The CDR3 totals 16 residues. CDR1 and CDR2 (germline): LGHDT, YNNKEL (reference sequence). Trimming removed 4 bases from V and 5 bases from J, with 15 bases in between. CDR3 residues: CASSPHGTPHNSPLHF. DNA of the CDR3: TGTGCCAGCAGCCCGCACGGGACTCCTCATAATTCACCCCTCCACTTT.

The chain is built from TRBV7-9 and TRBJ2-1; 10 bases map to TRBD1. Trimming took 3 bases from V and 7 from J; bases not matched to a gene: 18. Germline CDR1 is SEHNR and CDR2 is FQNEAQ (reference sequence). The CDR3 extends over 19 amino acids. The CDR3 region has the DNA TGTGCCAGCAGCTTTGGACAGGGGGTGAGTTCGCTACGTCCAAATGAGCAGTTCTTC. As protein: CASSFGQGVSSLRPNEQFF.

The chain's CDR3 is CASSLVASGRVGDTQYF. CDR3 coding DNA: TGTGCCAGCAGCTTAGTAGCTAGCGGGAGGGTTGGAGATACGCAGTATTTT. The chain uses TRBV7-2 and TRBJ2-3; TRBD2 aligns across 12 bases. V was pared by 1 base and J by 5 bases, with 7 bases of the junction left unmatched. Germline lookup yields CDR1 SGHTA and CDR2 FQGNSA. The CDR3 loop spans 17 amino acids. The complete variable domain, with remaining parts taken from reference TRBV7-2 and TRBJ2-3, reads GAGVSQSPSNKVTEKGKDVELRCDPISGHTALYWYRQSLGQGLEFLIYFQGNSAPDKSGLPSDRFSAERTGGSVSTLTIQRTQQEDSAVYLCASSLVASGRVGDTQYFGPGTRLTVL.

This clone was counted only a few times. The genes are TRBV4-1 and TRBJ2-1; 14 bases fit TRBD2. Germline V gene sequence: CDR1 MGHRA, CDR2 YSYEKL. The CDR3 runs 18 residues. Trimming at V came to 4 bases and at J to 8 bases, leaving 13 bases not matched to a gene. The DNA for the CDR3 is TGCGCCAGCAGCCCCAACTTCCCGGGACTAGCGGGAGAGGATGAGCAGTTCTTC. Its protein product is CASSPNFPGLAGEDEQFF.

The table lists this clone with a count of one. This sequence joins TRBV6-5 and TRBJ1-4; D not resolved. CDR1 is MNHEY and CDR2 is SVGAGI in the germline V gene. This CDR3 is built from 11 residues. Trimming stripped 8 bases from V and 8 bases from J, with 9 bases between. As DNA, the CDR3 is TGTGCCAGCGGGATGGGGGAAAAACTGTTTTTT. Its protein product is CASGMGEKLFF.

V usage is TRBV6-5 and J usage is TRBJ1-2; D is ambiguous. V was cut by 7 bases and J by 0 bases, with 9 bases left in between. Germline CDR1 reads MNHEY; CDR2 reads SVGAGI. The CDR3 has 13 amino acids. CDR3 DNA sequence: TGTGCCAGCACCACGGTAGCTAACTATGGCTACACCTTC. It translates to CASTTVANYGYTF.

This clone was found a few times. This chain joins TRBV12-5 and TRBJ1-4; weak D call: TRBD1 (5 bases). V dropped 0 bases and J dropped 3 bases, with 11 bases sitting between them. This CDR3 has 16 amino acids. Per germline, CDR1 LGHNT and CDR2 FRNRAP. CDR3 nucleotides: TGTGCTAGTGGTTTGGTACGTCTGGGGGCTAATGAAAAACTGTTTTTT. Residues: CASGLVRLGANEKLFF.

This chain's CDR3 is CASSLGDRVRYEQYF. CDR3 DNA sequence: TGTGCCAGCAGCTTGGGGGACAGGGTCCGCTACGAGCAGTACTTC. The chain is built from TRBV5-5 and TRBJ2-7, with 9 nucleotides matching TRBD1. V shed 0 bases and J 3 bases; nucleotides not matched to a gene: 4. The CDR3 has 15 amino acids. Germline V CDR1 and CDR2: SGHKS, YYEKEE (reference sequence).

There are a few counts of this clone. The same CDR3 also results from other DNA sequences found in this sample. The chain combines TRBV5-6 with TRBJ2-7; weak D call: TRBD1 (6 bases). Germline CDR1 is SGHDT and CDR2 is YYEEEE. V was shortened by 0 bases and J by 2 bases, with 9 bases between the two germline ends. The CDR3 has 14 residues. CDR3 DNA: TGTGCCAGCAGCTTGGGAGGGGACACCTACGAGCAGTACTTC. Encoded protein: CASSLGGDTYEQYF.

This clone has only one observation. The chain couples TRBV6-1 to TRBJ1-2; a possible D gene is TRBD1 (5 bases). Germline V gene lookup returns CDR1 MNHNS and CDR2 SASEGT. There are 15 residues in the CDR3. V lost 2 bases and J lost 5, with 15 bases in between. The CDR3 nucleotides are TGTGCCAGCAGTGAATCGGAGGGGAGTTGGTATGGCTACACCTTC. Its translation is CASSESEGSWYGYTF.

V usage is TRBV6-2 or TRBV6-3 and J usage is TRBJ2-4, with D possibly TRBD1 on 5 matching bases. Germline V gene sequence: CDR1 MNHEY, CDR2 SVGEGT. The CDR3 runs to 15 residues. With 2 bases removed from V and 0 bases from J, the gap between germline ends came to 8 bases. The CDR3 region has the DNA TGTGCCAGCAGTTACCGACAGCTAGCCAAAAACATTCAGTACTTC. This gives the protein CASSYRQLAKNIQYF.

The V call is TRBV10-2, the J call TRBJ1-5; D possibly corresponds to TRBD1 (6 bases). Germline V gene data show CDR1 as WSHSY and CDR2 as SAAADI. The CDR3 consists of 13 residues. V was shortened by 6 bases and J by 5 bases, with 11 bases between the two germline ends. Here the CDR3 reads CASSLTGYQPQHF. As DNA, the CDR3 is TGCGCCAGCAGCCTGACAGGATATCAGCCCCAGCATTTT.

This sequence joins TRBV25-1 and TRBJ1-6; D perhaps matches TRBD1 (6 bases). V shed 1 base and J shed 10 bases, with 20 bases lying between them. This CDR3 is 17 amino acids long. Germline V lookup: CDR1 MGHDK, CDR2 SYGVNS. The CDR3 bases are TGTGCCAGCAGTGAATGGACAGTCGGGGGAAAAGCATCACCCCTCCACTTT. It translates to CASSEWTVGGKASPLHF. The full variable domain, rest sourced from reference TRBV25-1 and TRBJ1-6, is EADIYQTPRYLVIGTGKKITLECSQTMGHDKMYWYQQDPGMELHLIHYSYGVNSTEKGDLSSESTVSRIRTEHFPLTLESARPSHTSQYLCASSEWTVGGKASPLHFGNGTRLTVT.

The chain employs TRBV6-5 and TRBJ1-2, with 10 bases matching TRBD1. CDR1 is MNHEY and CDR2 is SVGAGI in the germline V gene. The V segment lost 6 bases and the J segment 2 bases; nucleotides outside the gene matches: 6. The CDR3 has 15 amino acids. CDR3 in amino acids: CASRYRDRGNYGYTF. DNA of the CDR3: TGTGCCAGCAGATACCGGGACAGGGGAAACTATGGCTACACCTTC.

This rearrangement joins TRBV9 to TRBJ2-7; possibly TRBD2 for D (6 bases). CDR1 and CDR2 from the germline V gene are SGDLS and YYNGEE. The CDR3 has 15 residues. V dropped 3 bases and J dropped 4 bases, with 17 bases sitting between them. In DNA form, the CDR3 reads TGTGCCAGCAGCGCTAGCGTCGACCCCATATACGAGCAGTACTTC. Its protein product is CASSASVDPIYEQYF. Combining the CDR3 with reference TRBV9 and TRBJ2-7 gives the whole variable domain DSGVTQTPKHLITATGQRVTLRCSPRSGDLSVYWYQQSLDQGLQFLIQYYNGEERAKGNILERFSAQQFPDLHSELNLSSLELGDSALYFCASSASVDPIYEQYFGPGTRLTVT.

The chain employs TRBV5-4 and TRBJ1-5, with a weak D call TRBD1 (5 bases). CDR1 and CDR2 (germline): SGHNT, YYREEE (reference sequence). The CDR3 length is 14 residues. V lost 4 bases to trimming and J lost 2 bases, with 10 bases between them. This CDR3 is CASSPGGGNQPQHF. CDR3 nucleotides: TGTGCCAGCAGCCCGGGAGGGGGCAATCAGCCCCAGCATTTT.